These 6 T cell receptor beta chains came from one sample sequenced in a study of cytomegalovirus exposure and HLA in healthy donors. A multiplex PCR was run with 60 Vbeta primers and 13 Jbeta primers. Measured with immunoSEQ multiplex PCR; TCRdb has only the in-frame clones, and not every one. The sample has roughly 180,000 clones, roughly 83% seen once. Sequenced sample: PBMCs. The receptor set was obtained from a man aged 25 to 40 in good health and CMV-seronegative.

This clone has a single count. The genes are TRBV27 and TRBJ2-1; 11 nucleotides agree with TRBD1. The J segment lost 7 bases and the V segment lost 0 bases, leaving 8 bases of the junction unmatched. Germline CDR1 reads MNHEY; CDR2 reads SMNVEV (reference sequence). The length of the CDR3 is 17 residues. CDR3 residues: CASSLSTRDRGGNEQFF. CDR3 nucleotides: TGTGCCAGCAGTTTATCAACTCGGGACAGGGGGGGGAATGAGCAGTTCTTC.

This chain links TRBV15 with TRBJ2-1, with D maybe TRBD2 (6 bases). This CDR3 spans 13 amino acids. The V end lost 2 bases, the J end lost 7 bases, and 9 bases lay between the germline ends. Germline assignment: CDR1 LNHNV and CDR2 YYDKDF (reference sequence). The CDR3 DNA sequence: TGTGCCACCAGCAGAAATAGCGGAAATGAGCAGTTCTTC. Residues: CATSRNSGNEQFF.

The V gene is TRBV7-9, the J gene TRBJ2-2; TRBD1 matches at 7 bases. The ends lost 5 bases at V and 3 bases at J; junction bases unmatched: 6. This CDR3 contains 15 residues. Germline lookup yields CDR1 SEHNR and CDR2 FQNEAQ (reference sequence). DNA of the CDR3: TGTGCCAGCAGCGAACGACAGGGCGACACCGGGGAGCTGTTTTTT. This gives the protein CASSERQGDTGELFF.

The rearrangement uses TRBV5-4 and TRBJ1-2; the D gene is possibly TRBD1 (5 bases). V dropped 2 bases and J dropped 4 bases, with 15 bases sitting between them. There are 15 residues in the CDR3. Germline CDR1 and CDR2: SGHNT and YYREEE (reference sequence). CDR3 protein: CASSFPPTDLYGYTF. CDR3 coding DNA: TGTGCCAGCAGCTTCCCGCCGACAGACCTCTATGGCTACACCTTC.

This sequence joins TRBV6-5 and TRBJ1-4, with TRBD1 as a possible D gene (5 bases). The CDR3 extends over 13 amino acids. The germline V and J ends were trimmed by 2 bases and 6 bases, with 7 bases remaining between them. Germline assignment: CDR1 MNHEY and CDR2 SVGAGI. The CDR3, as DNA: TGTGCCAGCAGTTACCGGGGGGATGAAAAACTGTTTTTT. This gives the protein CASSYRGDEKLFF.

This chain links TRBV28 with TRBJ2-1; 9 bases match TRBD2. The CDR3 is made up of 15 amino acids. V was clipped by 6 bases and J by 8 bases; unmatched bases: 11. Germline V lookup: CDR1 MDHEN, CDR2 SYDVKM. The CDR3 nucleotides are TGTGCCAGCAGCGGGCGAGGAGCGGGAGGCTATGAGCAGTTCTTC. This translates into CASSGRGAGGYEQFF.